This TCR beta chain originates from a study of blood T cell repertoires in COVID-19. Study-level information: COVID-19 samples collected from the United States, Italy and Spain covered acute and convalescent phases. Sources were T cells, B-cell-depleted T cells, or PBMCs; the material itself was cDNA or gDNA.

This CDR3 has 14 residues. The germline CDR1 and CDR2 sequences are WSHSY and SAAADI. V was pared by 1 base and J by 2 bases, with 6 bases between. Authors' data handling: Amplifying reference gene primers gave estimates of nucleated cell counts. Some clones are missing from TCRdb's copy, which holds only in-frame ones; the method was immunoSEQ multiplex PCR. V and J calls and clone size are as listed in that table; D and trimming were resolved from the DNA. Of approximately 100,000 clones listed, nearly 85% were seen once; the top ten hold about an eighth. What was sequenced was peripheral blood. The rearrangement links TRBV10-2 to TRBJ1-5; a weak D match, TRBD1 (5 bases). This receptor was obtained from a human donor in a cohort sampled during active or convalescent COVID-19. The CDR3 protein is CASSEWGGNQPQHF. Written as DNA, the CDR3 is TGCGCCAGCAGTGAGTGGGGCGGCAATCAGCCCCAGCATTTT.